Reported below is one TCR beta chain. No antigen is known for it. The sample originates from a study of cytomegalovirus exposure and HLA in healthy donors. Findings of the study overall: Confirmation in vitro established that a few CMV-associated chains were specific for CMV antigens.

Some clones are missing from TCRdb's copy, which holds only in-frame ones; the method was immunoSEQ multiplex PCR. This sample has almost 200,000 clones, with around 80% found just once. The CDR3 is made up of 16 amino acids. V dropped 5 bases and J dropped 10; count of bases not matched to a gene: 15. From germline, CDR1 is MNHEY and CDR2 SMNVEV (reference sequence). This receptor was identified in a woman in her thirties in good health and CMV-seronegative. The sample comprised PBMCs. The chain employs TRBV27 and TRBJ2-1, with TRBD2 matching 9 bases. Written as DNA, the CDR3 is TGTGCCAGCAGTCGAGGGGTCGGCGGGAGGGCTGGGGAGCAGTTCTTC. Protein: CASSRGVGGRAGEQFF.